The source of this TCR beta chain is a study of OX40 agonist ivuxolimab in advanced cancers. About the research overall: Males comprised approximately 84% of the group, whose mean age was about 60 years (range roughly 20 to 85). Two patients with cutaneous melanoma and one with hepatocellular carcinoma, three in total, showed partial responses. The study, taken as a whole, reports: Clonal expansion from baseline to week 6 occurred in both CD4+ and CD8+ T cells.

Peripheral blood came from all dose cohorts at three timepoints. The V and J ends lost 5 bases and 3 bases respectively, with 5 bases between them. The CDR3 loop spans 11 amino acids. Germline CDR1 SGHAT, CDR2 FQNNGV. Clones were sequenced by immunoSEQ multiplex PCR, and TCRdb holds only the in-frame ones, with some missing. This table holds roughly 80,000 clones, 80% to 90% found once. With regard to this clone: Its cognate antigen is unknown.

The input for sequencing was CD4+ or CD8+ T cells sorted from blood, taken in a trial of the OX40 agonist ivuxolimab. V is TRBV11-2 and J is TRBJ2-7; D is uncertain. The origin of this receptor is an adult with an advanced solid tumor such as melanoma, head and neck, liver or kidney cancer. In DNA, the CDR3 is TGTGCCAGCAGCGTGATCTACGAGCAGTACTTC. Encoded protein: CASSVIYEQYF. Full variable domain (missing parts from reference TRBV11-2 and TRBJ2-7): EAGVAQSPRYKIIEKRQSVAFWCNPISGHATLYWYQQILGQGPKLLIQFQNNGVVDDSQLPKDRFSAERLKGVDSTLKIQPAKLEDSAVYLCASSVIYEQYFGPGTRLTVT.